This T cell receptor (beta chain) comes out of a study of T cell repertoires in cytomegalovirus infection. CDR1 SEHNR and CDR2 FQNEAQ come from the germline V gene (reference sequence). This CDR3 has 15 residues. The V segment lost 6 bases and the J segment 4 bases; nucleotides outside the gene matches: 5. A single record per CDR3 protein comes from TCRdb applying MiXCR to the reads. This sample has hundreds of thousands of distinct CDR3 sequences, with 30% to 35% found just once. A few counts support this clonotype. As yet, its antigen is unknown. The input for sequencing was cultured CD8+ T cells from PBMCs, taken from culture after CMV antigen stimulation. The TCR was taken from a human donor in good health (CMV status not recorded). Some clones in this sample may be carry-over from other donors' samples. This chain joins TRBV7-9 and TRBJ2-5, with TRBD2 matching 13 bases. This CDR3 is CASREGLAGRETQYF. CDR3 coding DNA: TGTGCCAGCAGAGAGGGACTAGCGGGGCGAGAGACCCAGTACTTC.